This paragraph reports one TCR beta chain. This sample was taken from a study of control samples from healthy donors and cancer patients. Sequenced by immunoSEQ multiplex PCR; TCRdb stores in-frame clones only, minus some. This table has 100,000 or so clones, more than 75% appearing once. Germline V gene sequence: CDR1 MGHDK, CDR2 SYGVNS. The germline V and J ends were trimmed by 5 bases and 4 bases, with 8 bases remaining between them. The CDR3 is 12 amino acids. Sequencing was performed on blood. This receptor was obtained from a woman between 50 and 59 years old in good health. The rearrangement uses TRBV25-1 and TRBJ1-2; no clear D. The CDR3, as DNA: TGTGCCAGCAGTTTCGAGGTCTATGGCTACACCTTC. This gives the protein CASSFEVYGYTF.